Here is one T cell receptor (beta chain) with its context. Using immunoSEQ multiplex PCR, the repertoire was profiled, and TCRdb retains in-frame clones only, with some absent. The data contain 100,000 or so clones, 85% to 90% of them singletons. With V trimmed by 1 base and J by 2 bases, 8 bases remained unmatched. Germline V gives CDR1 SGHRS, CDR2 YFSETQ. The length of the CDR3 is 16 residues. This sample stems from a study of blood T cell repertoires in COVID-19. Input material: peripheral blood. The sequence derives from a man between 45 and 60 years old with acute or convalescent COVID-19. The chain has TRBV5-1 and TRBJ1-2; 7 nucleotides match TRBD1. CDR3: CASSLRGQTKNYGYTF. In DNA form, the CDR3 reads TGCGCCAGCAGCTTGAGGGGACAGACGAAAAACTATGGCTACACCTTC.